Reported below is one TCR beta chain. Some clones are missing from TCRdb's copy, which holds only in-frame ones; the method was immunoSEQ multiplex PCR. The table shows tens of thousands of clones, with roughly 84% occurring only once. This sample is drawn from a study of OX40 agonist ivuxolimab in advanced cancers. Overall study context: Patients received ivuxolimab, an agonistic anti-OX40 (CD134) antibody.

In germline, CDR1 is MNHEY, CDR2 SMNVEV (reference sequence). The ends were cut back, 3 bases at V and 5 bases at J, with 7 bases in the middle. The CDR3 runs 13 residues. The specimen was CD4+ or CD8+ T cells sorted from blood, collected in a trial of the OX40 agonist ivuxolimab. The rearrangement links TRBV27 to TRBJ2-2; D gene unclear. The receptor was isolated from an adult with an advanced solid tumor such as melanoma, head and neck, liver or kidney cancer. CDR3 sequence (DNA): TGTGCCAGCAGTTTGGGAAGAACCGGGGAGCTGTTTTTT. Its translation is CASSLGRTGELFF.